This T cell receptor (beta chain) was sequenced in a study of blood T cell repertoires in COVID-19. This clone has only a few counts. V was pared by 1 base and J by 11 bases, with 12 bases of the junction left unmatched. Germline CDR1 and CDR2: MNHNS and SASEGT. The CDR3 is made up of 15 amino acids. The authors' processing: Estimated nucleated cell counts came from reference gene primer amplification. Produced via immunoSEQ multiplex PCR; TCRdb's table is partial and in-frame only. D and trimming were read from the DNA, whereas the V and J calls and clone size are those reported in that table. The data hold about 170,000 clones, with approximately 84% observed a single time.

The chain joins TRBV6-1 to TRBJ1-1, with 8 nucleotides matching TRBD1. The specimen was peripheral blood. This sequence was found in a man aged 70 or older with active or convalescent COVID-19. CDR3 in DNA: TGTGCCAGCAGTGAAGGGACAGGGTCTCGCAGATGGGCTTTCTTT. Translation: CASSEGTGSRRWAFF.